A single sample is the source of the 7 T cell receptor beta chains below, sequenced in a study of blood T cells in healthy people across ages. Through a sample-barcoded 5' primer and a J-beta primer mix, a second PCR was run for roughly 7 to 12 cycles. TCRdb re-called the 5' RACE reads with MiXCR, one entry per CDR3 protein. The sample holds some 1,500,000 distinct CDR3 sequences, approximately 43% seen once. The sample comprised blood. These TCRs come from a woman between 18 and 29 years old in good health.

The V call is TRBV4-3, the J call TRBJ2-1; maybe TRBD1 (6 bases). The ends were cut back, 0 bases at V and 7 bases at J, with 10 bases in the middle. The CDR3 contains 14 residues. Germline CDR1 and CDR2: LGHNA and YSLEER. The CDR3 protein is CASSQEYRANEQFF. The CDR3 region has the DNA TGCGCCAGCAGCCAAGAATACAGGGCAAATGAGCAGTTCTTC.

V is TRBV12-3 or TRBV12-4 and J is TRBJ1-6, with D possibly TRBD1 on 6 matching bases. The V gene lost 6 bases and the J gene lost 6 bases, with 18 bases spanning the gap. This CDR3 has 16 amino acids. CDR3: CASRNGKQGRNSPLHF. The CDR3 DNA reads TGTGCCAGCAGAAACGGCAAACAGGGACGTAATTCACCCCTCCACTTT.

The chain recombines TRBV6-1 with TRBJ2-5, with D perhaps given as TRBD1 or TRBD2 (5 bases each). This CDR3 spans 14 amino acids. Germline CDR1 MNHNS, CDR2 SASEGT. V was trimmed by 8 bases and J by 11 bases, leaving 24 bases between them. The DNA for the CDR3 is TGTGCCAGCGGGGGTGATGAGTCCTACAATGAGCAGTACTTC. It codes for CASGGDESYNEQYF.

This clonotype was found many times. The V call is TRBV20-1, the J call TRBJ2-7; no definite D call. V was pared by 6 bases and J by 3 bases, with 3 bases between. CDR3 length: 9 amino acids. Germline CDR1 and CDR2: DFQATT and SNEGSKA (reference sequence). CDR3 nucleotides: TGCAGTGCCGTCTACGAGCAGTACTTC. Translation: CSAVYEQYF.

The rearrangement links TRBV3-1 to TRBJ2-1; 9 nucleotides align to TRBD2. The CDR3 totals 16 residues. V lost 0 bases and J lost 5; bases outside the gene matches: 5. Germline assignment: CDR1 LGHDT and CDR2 YNNKEL (reference sequence). As DNA, the CDR3 is TGTGCCAGCAGCCAAGAAGAGGGCGGGAGGGACAATGAGCAGTTCTTC. Translation: CASSQEEGGRDNEQFF.

This chain links TRBV6-2 or TRBV6-3 with TRBJ2-3; D ambiguous. With 6 bases removed from V and 4 bases from J, the gap between germline ends came to 11 bases. The CDR3 runs 13 residues. Germline V gives CDR1 MNHEY, CDR2 SVGEGT. CDR3 sequence reads: CASRERGADTQYF. The CDR3 DNA follows: TGTGCCAGCAGGGAACGTGGGGCAGATACGCAGTATTTT.

The chain carries TRBV21-1 and TRBJ1-1. TRBV21-1 is assigned pseudogene status. This CDR3 is 21 amino acids long. The DNA of the CDR3 is TGTGCCAGCAGCAAAGGAGTGCTACGGGCATTACTAGGTTTTGCGAACACTGAAGCTTTCTTT. It specifies CASSKGVLRALLGFANTEAFF.